The 28 T cell receptor beta chains given below trace back to one sample, sequenced in a study of T cell responses to AZD1222 COVID-19 vaccine. Clones were sequenced by immunoSEQ multiplex PCR, and TCRdb holds only the in-frame ones, with some missing. Of 70,000 to 95,000 clones in the sample, 80% to 90% are singletons; the top ten hold more than 2%. The material was peripheral blood, obtained 28 days after the second AZD1222 dose. The receptors here all came from an adult who received the AZD1222 COVID-19 vaccine.

DNA for the CDR3: TGTGCCACAGAGGACAGTCTAAATTCACCCCTCCACTTT. It yields the protein CATEDSLNSPLHF. The chain carries TRBV24-1 and TRBJ1-6, with D possibly matching TRBD1 (6 bases). Germline V gene lookup returns CDR1 KGHDR and CDR2 SFDVKD. The CDR3 spans 13 residues. V was pared by 10 bases and J by 7 bases, with 13 bases between.

This clone was recorded a few times. CDR3 DNA: TGCGCCAGCAGCTTTTTCGTCAATGAGCAGTTCTTC. Translation: CASSFFVNEQFF. The chain links TRBV5-1 to TRBJ2-1; no firm D call. Looked up from germline, CDR1 is SGHRS and CDR2 is YFSETQ. This CDR3 has 12 amino acids. V lost 2 bases and J 6 bases, leaving 6 bases between the germline ends.

The V and J genes are TRBV11-1 and TRBJ1-1; D uncertain. CDR1 and CDR2 from the germline V gene are SGHAT and FQDESV (reference sequence). The CDR3 length is 12 residues. With 8 bases removed from V and 4 bases from J, the gap between germline ends came to 11 bases. DNA for the CDR3: TGTGCCAGCTCGCCCTTGGGCACTGAAGCTTTCTTT. It yields the protein CASSPLGTEAFF.

The chain carries TRBV6-4 and TRBJ2-1; D is possibly TRBD1 (6 bases). There are 14 residues in the CDR3. Trimming shortened V by 3 bases and J by 5 bases, and 11 bases separated the two germline ends. Looked up from germline, CDR1 is MRHNA and CDR2 is SNTAGT. DNA of the CDR3: TGTGCCAGCAGTGAAGGGACAACCCACAATGAGCAGTTCTTC. Translating it yields CASSEGTTHNEQFF.

The CDR3 sequence is CASRSGRVYEQFF. The CDR3, as DNA: TGTGCCAGCAGATCGGGCAGGGTCTATGAGCAGTTCTTC. The rearrangement joins TRBV12-3 or TRBV12-4 to TRBJ2-1; D is possibly TRBD1 (5 bases). The CDR3 totals 13 residues. V gave up 6 bases and J gave up 8 bases, with 14 bases separating them.

The chain employs TRBV7-3 and TRBJ2-1, with a weak D call TRBD2 (5 bases). Germline CDR1 reads SGHTA; CDR2 reads FQGTGA. This CDR3 is built from 13 residues. V was trimmed by 4 bases and J by 10 bases, leaving 14 bases between them. The CDR3 DNA reads TGTGCCAGCAGCTCGCCTTTCCGAGGGGAGCAGTTCTTC. Its translation: CASSSPFRGEQFF.

The J gene is TRBJ2-1, the V gene TRBV11-2; D gene ambiguous. The CDR3 totals 12 residues. Germline V gene data show CDR1 as SGHAT and CDR2 as FQNNGV. Trimming stripped 5 bases from V and 7 bases from J, with 9 bases between. CDR3 region: CASSTGFNEQFF. The DNA for the CDR3 is TGTGCCAGCAGCACGGGTTTTAATGAGCAGTTCTTC.

V is TRBV9 and J is TRBJ1-1; 9 nucleotides line up with TRBD1. The CDR3 covers 12 residues. CDR1 and CDR2 (germline): SGDLS, YYNGEE. The J segment lost 7 bases and the V segment lost 3 bases, leaving 1 base of the junction unmatched. The CDR3 region is CASSGQGVEAFF. Written as DNA, the CDR3 is TGTGCCAGCAGCGGACAGGGGGTTGAAGCTTTCTTT. The full variable domain, rest sourced from reference TRBV9 and TRBJ1-1, is DSGVTQTPKHLITATGQRVTLRCSPRSGDLSVYWYQQSLDQGLQFLIQYYNGEERAKGNILERFSAQQFPDLHSELNLSSLELGDSALYFCASSGQGVEAFFGQGTRLTVV.

The chain recombines TRBV18 with TRBJ1-2; perhaps TRBD1 as D (5 bases). CDR1 KGHSH and CDR2 LQKENI come from the germline V gene. V gave up 5 bases and J gave up 7 bases, with 17 bases separating them. The CDR3 has 14 amino acids. CDR3 residues: CASSKGRAGGGYTF. CDR3 DNA sequence: TGTGCCAGCTCAAAGGGACGGGCTGGGGGTGGCTACACCTTC.

The chain has TRBV5-1 and TRBJ1-4; D unresolved. The CDR3 consists of 13 residues. The V end lost 5 bases, the J end lost 3 bases, and 8 bases lay between the germline ends. CDR1 SGHRS and CDR2 YFSETQ come from the germline V gene. CDR3 in amino acids: CASSMQSNEKLFF. CDR3 DNA: TGCGCCAGCAGTATGCAGTCTAATGAAAAACTGTTTTTT.

The V gene is TRBV20-1, the J gene TRBJ1-3, with D possibly matching TRBD1 (5 bases). The V and J ends lost 3 bases and 2 bases respectively, with 8 bases between them. CDR3 length equals 13 residues. From germline, CDR1 is DFQATT and CDR2 SNEGSKA (reference sequence). The CDR3 DNA is TGCAGTGCTAGTGGGACGGCTGGAAACACCATATATTTT. This codes for CSASGTAGNTIYF.

The chain links TRBV14 to TRBJ1-2, with 7 nucleotides matching TRBD1. This CDR3 region has 17 residues. Germline CDR1 reads SGHDN; CDR2 reads FVKESK. With V trimmed by 1 base and J by 0 bases, 8 bases remained unmatched. Written as DNA, the CDR3 is TGTGCCAGCAGCCAAGTTGGAGGGGACAGTACTAACTATGGCTACACCTTC. It translates to CASSQVGGDSTNYGYTF.

This clone was seen just once. This sequence joins TRBV30 and TRBJ2-3, with no clear D. The CDR3 has 11 amino acids. The V end was cut by 5 bases, the J end by 6 bases, with 9 bases between. Germline-derived CDR1 and CDR2 are GTSNPN and SVGIG (reference sequence). The CDR3 region has the DNA TGTGCCTGGGCGCGTGGCGATACGCAGTATTTT. It specifies CAWARGDTQYF.

This chain links TRBV6-5 with TRBJ2-7; 7 bases agree with TRBD2. Germline CDR1 reads MNHEY; CDR2 reads SVGAGI. V shed 10 bases and J 1 base; nucleotides not matched to a gene: 4. This CDR3 is 12 amino acids long. DNA for the CDR3: TGTGCCACCCGGGGAGGGTCCTACGAGCAGTACTTC. Translating gives CATRGGSYEQYF.

The chain recombines TRBV2 with TRBJ2-5; D is uncertain. Germline V gene sequence: CDR1 SNHLY, CDR2 FYNNEI. The V and J ends lost 7 bases and 2 bases respectively, with 8 bases between them. The CDR3 is made up of 12 amino acids. The CDR3 coding sequence is TGTGCCAGCATATTGGGGCAAGAGACCCAGTACTTC. This encodes CASILGQETQYF.

Details on this clone: This sample also contains other DNA sequences that code for the same CDR3. This chain links TRBV20-1 with TRBJ1-1; D is perhaps TRBD1 (5 bases). Trimming took 5 bases from V and 4 from J, leaving 8 bases between them. CDR1 and CDR2 (germline): DFQATT, SNEGSKA (reference sequence). The CDR3 extends over 11 amino acids. CDR3: CSARTGTEAFF. Written as DNA, the CDR3 is TGCAGTGCTCGAACAGGCACTGAAGCTTTCTTT.

The chain is built from TRBV9 and TRBJ2-3, with D tentatively TRBD2 (5 bases). Germline lookup yields CDR1 SGDLS and CDR2 YYNGEE. Trimming removed 2 bases from V and 6 bases from J, with 10 bases in between. This CDR3 is 13 amino acids long. As DNA, the CDR3 is TGTGCCAGCAGCGTTGCGGGCTCCGATACGCAGTATTTT. Translated, it gives CASSVAGSDTQYF.

The V gene is TRBV25-1, the J gene TRBJ1-4, with D maybe TRBD1 (5 bases). This CDR3 has 14 residues. The V end was cut by 6 bases, the J end by 5 bases, with 13 bases between. CDR1 and CDR2 (germline): MGHDK, SYGVNS. The CDR3 spells CASSPGGENEKLFF. The CDR3 nucleotides read TGTGCCAGCAGCCCGGGAGGGGAAAATGAAAAACTGTTTTTT.

The V gene is TRBV14, the J gene TRBJ1-1; D uncertain. The CDR3 loop spans 14 amino acids. Germline V gene lookup returns CDR1 SGHDN and CDR2 FVKESK. Trimming took 0 bases from V and 3 from J, leaving 8 bases between them. The CDR3 loop reads CASSQEAWDTEAFF. DNA for the CDR3: TGTGCCAGCAGCCAAGAGGCATGGGACACTGAAGCTTTCTTT. Drawing the rest from reference TRBV14 and TRBJ1-1, the complete variable domain is EAGVTQFPSHSVIEKGQTVTLRCDPISGHDNLYWYRRVMGKEIKFLLHFVKESKQDESGMPNNRFLAERTGGTYSTLKVQPAELEDSGVYFCASSQEAWDTEAFFGQGTRLTVV.

This chain connects TRBV3-1 (or the pseudogene TRBV3-2) to TRBJ2-3; a weak D match, TRBD2 (5 bases). Germline lookup yields CDR1 LGHDT and CDR2 YNNKEL (reference sequence). The V and J ends lost 0 bases and 3 bases respectively, with 19 bases between them. The CDR3 has 18 amino acids. The CDR3 loop reads CASSQDCGRGRWTDTQYF. The CDR3 bases are TGTGCCAGCAGCCAAGACTGCGGACGGGGAAGGTGGACAGATACGCAGTATTTT.

V usage is TRBV28 and J usage is TRBJ1-3; no firm D call. The CDR3 has 13 residues. CDR1 MDHEN and CDR2 SYDVKM come from the germline V gene. Trimming pared 2 bases from V and 3 bases from J, leaving 5 bases between. This chain's CDR3 is CASSLADGNTIYF. The CDR3 DNA follows: TGTGCCAGCAGTTTAGCTGATGGAAACACCATATATTTT.

The rearrangement links TRBV27 to TRBJ2-1; D possibly corresponds to TRBD1 (6 bases). The CDR3 has 13 amino acids. In germline, CDR1 is MNHEY, CDR2 SMNVEV (reference sequence). Trimming left V 6 bases short and J 10 bases short, with 16 bases between. This CDR3 reads CASSRQESWEQFF. CDR3 nucleotides: TGTGCCAGCAGCCGACAGGAATCCTGGGAGCAGTTCTTC.

The chain combines TRBV5-1 with TRBJ1-1; D gene unclear. The CDR3 is 13 residues long. V was trimmed by 0 bases and J by 7 bases, leaving 10 bases between them. The germline V gene has CDR1 SGHRS and CDR2 YFSETQ. The CDR3 DNA reads TGCGCCAGCAGCTTGGCGGGCCGGAGTGAAGCTTTCTTT. Translating it yields CASSLAGRSEAFF.

The V gene is TRBV12-3 or TRBV12-4, the J gene TRBJ1-1; 7 bases are shared with TRBD1. CDR3 length: 13 residues. Unmatched junction bases numbered 4, after V lost 6 bases and J lost 3 bases. In nucleotides, the CDR3 is TGTGCCAGCAGCCTCACAGGGGACACTGAAGCTTTCTTT. Translation gives CASSLTGDTEAFF.

This clone turned up a few times. The chain recombines TRBV5-1 with TRBJ1-2, with 7 bases that match TRBD1. V lost 4 bases to trimming and J lost 2 bases; unmatched junction nucleotides: 5. This CDR3 contains 14 residues. Germline-derived CDR1 and CDR2 are SGHRS and YFSETQ. The CDR3 spells CASSPGQANYGYTF. The CDR3 DNA reads as TGCGCCAGCAGCCCCGGACAGGCCAACTATGGCTACACCTTC.

The chain has TRBV7-2 and TRBJ2-1; 12 nucleotides align to TRBD1. Per germline, CDR1 SGHTA and CDR2 FQGNSA. The V segment lost 3 bases and the J segment 7 bases; nucleotides outside the gene matches: 10. The CDR3 runs 17 residues. The CDR3 coding sequence is TGTGCCAGCAGCTTGAATCCGGGACAGGGGGCGCGAAATGAGCAGTTCTTC. The encoded protein is CASSLNPGQGARNEQFF.

The J gene is TRBJ1-2, the V gene TRBV25-1; D unclear. The CDR3 has 13 amino acids. Per the germline V gene, CDR1 is MGHDK and CDR2 is SYGVNS. The ends were cut back, 4 bases at V and 3 bases at J, with 9 bases in the middle. The CDR3 sequence is CASSAKQDYGYTF. The DNA for the CDR3 is TGTGCCAGCAGTGCCAAGCAGGACTATGGCTACACCTTC.

The genes are TRBV2 and TRBJ2-1, with TRBD2 identical over 15 bases. This CDR3 is built from 17 residues. J was trimmed by 2 bases and V by 5 bases; bases with no gene match: 4. CDR1 is SNHLY, CDR2 FYNNEI, per germline. As DNA, the CDR3 is TGTGCCAGCAGTCTCCGGACTAGCGGGAGGGCCTACAATGAGCAGTTCTTC. Residues: CASSLRTSGRAYNEQFF. Supplemented by reference TRBV2 and TRBJ2-1, the full variable domain reads EPEVTQTPSHQVTQMGQEVILRCVPISNHLYFYWYRQILGQKVEFLVSFYNNEISEKSEIFDDQFSVERPDGSNFTLKIRSTKLEDSAMYFCASSLRTSGRAYNEQFFGPGTRLTVL.